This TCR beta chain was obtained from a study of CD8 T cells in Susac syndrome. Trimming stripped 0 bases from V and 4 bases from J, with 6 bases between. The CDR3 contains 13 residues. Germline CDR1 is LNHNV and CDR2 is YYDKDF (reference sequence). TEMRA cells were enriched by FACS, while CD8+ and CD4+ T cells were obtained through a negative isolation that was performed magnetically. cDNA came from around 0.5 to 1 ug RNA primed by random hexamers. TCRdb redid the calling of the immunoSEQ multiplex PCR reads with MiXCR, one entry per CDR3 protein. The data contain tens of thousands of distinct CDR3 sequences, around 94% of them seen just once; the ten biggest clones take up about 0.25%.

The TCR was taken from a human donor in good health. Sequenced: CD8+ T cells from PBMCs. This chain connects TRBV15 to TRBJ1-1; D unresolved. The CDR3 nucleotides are TGTGCCACCAGCAGAGAGTTAGGCACTGAAGCTTTCTTT. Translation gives CATSRELGTEAFF. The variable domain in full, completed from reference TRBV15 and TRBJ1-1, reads DAMVIQNPRYQVTQFGKPVTLSCSQTLNHNVMYWYQQKSSQAPKLLFHYYDKDFNNEADTPDNFQSRRPNTSFCFLDIRSPGLGDTAMYLCATSRELGTEAFFGQGTRLTVV.